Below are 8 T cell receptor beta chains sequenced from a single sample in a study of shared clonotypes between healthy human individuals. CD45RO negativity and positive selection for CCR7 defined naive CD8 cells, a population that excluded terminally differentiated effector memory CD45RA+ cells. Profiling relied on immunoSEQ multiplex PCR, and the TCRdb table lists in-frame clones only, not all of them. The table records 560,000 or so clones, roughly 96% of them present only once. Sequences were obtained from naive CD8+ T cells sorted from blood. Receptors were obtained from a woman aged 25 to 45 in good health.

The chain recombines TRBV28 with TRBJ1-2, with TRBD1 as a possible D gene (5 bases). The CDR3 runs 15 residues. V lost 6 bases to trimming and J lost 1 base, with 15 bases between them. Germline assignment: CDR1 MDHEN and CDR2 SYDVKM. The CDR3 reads CASSGTGGYNYGYTF. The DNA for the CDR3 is TGTGCCAGCAGCGGAACAGGCGGCTATAACTATGGCTACACCTTC.

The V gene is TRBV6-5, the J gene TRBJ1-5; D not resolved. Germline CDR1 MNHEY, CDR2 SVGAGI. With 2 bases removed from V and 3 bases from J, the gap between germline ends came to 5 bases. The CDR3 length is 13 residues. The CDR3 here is CASSYGVNQPQHF. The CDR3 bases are TGTGCCAGCAGTTACGGGGTCAATCAGCCCCAGCATTTT.

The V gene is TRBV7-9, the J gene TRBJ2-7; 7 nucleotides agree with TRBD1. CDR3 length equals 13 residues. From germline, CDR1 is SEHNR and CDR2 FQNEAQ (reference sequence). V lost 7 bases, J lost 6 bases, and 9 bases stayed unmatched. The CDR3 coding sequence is TGTGCCAGCACCACTGAGGGGGCAGGCGAGCAGTACTTC. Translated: CASTTEGAGEQYF.

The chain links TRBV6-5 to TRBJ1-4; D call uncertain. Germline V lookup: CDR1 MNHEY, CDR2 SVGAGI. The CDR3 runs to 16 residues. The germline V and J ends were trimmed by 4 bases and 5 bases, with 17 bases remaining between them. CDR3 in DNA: TGTGCCAGCAGTTTTAGATTGGCTCGAGGAAATGAAAAACTGTTTTTT. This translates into CASSFRLARGNEKLFF.

Here the CDR3 reads CASSLGTPGAVTNEKLFF. DNA of the CDR3: TGTGCCAGCAGCTTAGGGACCCCAGGGGCAGTAACTAATGAAAAACTGTTTTTT. The chain has TRBV7-9 and TRBJ1-4; D possibly corresponds to TRBD1 (6 bases). Trimming cost V 1 base and J 1 base, with 16 bases left between them. The CDR3 has 18 amino acids. Germline V gene sequence: CDR1 SEHNR, CDR2 FQNEAQ (reference sequence).

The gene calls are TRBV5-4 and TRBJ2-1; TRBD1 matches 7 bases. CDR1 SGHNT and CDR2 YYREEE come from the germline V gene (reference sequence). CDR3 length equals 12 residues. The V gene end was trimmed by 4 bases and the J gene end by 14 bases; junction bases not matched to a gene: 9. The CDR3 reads CASSKGGSPEFF. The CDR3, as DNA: TGTGCCAGCAGCAAAGGGGGCTCACCCGAGTTCTTC.

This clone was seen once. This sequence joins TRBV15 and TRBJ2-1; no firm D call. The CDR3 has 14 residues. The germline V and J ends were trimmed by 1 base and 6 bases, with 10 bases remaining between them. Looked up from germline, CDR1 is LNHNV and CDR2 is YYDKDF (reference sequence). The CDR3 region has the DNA TGTGCCACCAGCAGAGGGCTAGGTCCCAATGAGCAGTTCTTC. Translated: CATSRGLGPNEQFF.

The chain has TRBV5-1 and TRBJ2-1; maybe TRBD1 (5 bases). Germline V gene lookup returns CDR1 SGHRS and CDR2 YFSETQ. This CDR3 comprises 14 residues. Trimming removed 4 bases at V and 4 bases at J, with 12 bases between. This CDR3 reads CASSLTTEYNEQFF. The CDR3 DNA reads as TGCGCCAGCAGCCTGACGACAGAATACAATGAGCAGTTCTTC.